Following are 28 T cell receptor beta chains from one sample sequenced in a study of neurological immune-mediated disorders. A single record per CDR3 protein comes from TCRdb applying MiXCR to the 5' RACE reads. The table lists over 70,000 distinct CDR3 sequences, roughly 10% of them singletons. Documented time point: longitudinal time-point 1 (baseline). The sequencing input was PBMCs. These receptors were taken from a man aged 25 to 40 in good health.

The table lists this clonotype with many counts. The genes are TRBV5-4 and TRBJ2-3; D gene unclear. The CDR3 spans 13 residues. V was trimmed by 0 bases and J by 6 bases, leaving 8 bases between them. Germline V lookup: CDR1 SGHNT, CDR2 YYREEE (reference sequence). CDR3 region: CASSLVLSDTQYF. The CDR3 coding sequence is TGTGCCAGCAGCTTGGTATTGTCGGATACGCAGTATTTT.

This clonotype was picked up many times. The gene calls are TRBV20-1 and TRBJ2-3, with 7 bases identical to TRBD1. Per germline, CDR1 DFQATT and CDR2 SNEGSKA (reference sequence). The CDR3 is 13 amino acids. Trimming removed 6 bases from V and 8 bases from J; junction bases left unmatched: 11. CDR3 sequence reads: CSAPRDSVTTQYF. Written as DNA, the CDR3 is TGCAGTGCCCCTCGGGACAGTGTGACTACGCAGTATTTT.

The rearrangement uses TRBV9 and TRBJ2-3; 8 bases match TRBD2. CDR3 length: 16 amino acids. From germline, CDR1 is SGDLS and CDR2 YYNGEE. V shed 0 bases, J shed 0 bases, and the junction held 3 bases outside the gene matches. CDR3 nucleotide sequence: TGTGCCAGCAGCGTAGATTCTAGCGGGAGCACAGATACGCAGTATTTT. It encodes CASSVDSSGSTDTQYF. Full variable domain (remainder filled in from reference TRBV9 and TRBJ2-3): DSGVTQTPKHLITATGQRVTLRCSPRSGDLSVYWYQQSLDQGLQFLIQYYNGEERAKGNILERFSAQQFPDLHSELNLSSLELGDSALYFCASSVDSSGSTDTQYFGPGTRLTVL.

This clonotype was seen repeatedly, ten times or more. The V gene is TRBV10-3, the J gene TRBJ2-5; no definite D call. From germline, CDR1 is ENHRY and CDR2 SYGVKD. Trimming stripped 5 bases from V and 1 base from J, with 11 bases between. The CDR3 sequence is 14 residues long. The CDR3 sequence is CAISSNGLQETQYF. The CDR3 DNA reads as TGTGCCATCAGTTCGAACGGCCTCCAAGAGACCCAGTACTTC.

Points on this clonotype: With a much larger clone just one base away, this may be a read error. The J gene is TRBJ2-1, the V gene TRBV3-1; D is unclear. The CDR3 is 15 residues long. Germline V gives CDR1 LGHDT, CDR2 YNNKEL (reference sequence). In DNA form, the CDR3 reads TGTGCCATCAGCCAAGATCAGCGAGGCTACAATGAGCAGTTCTTC. Its translation: CAISQDQRGYNEQFF.

This sequence joins TRBV20-1 and TRBJ1-2; 8 bases align to TRBD1. With 3 bases clipped from V and 7 bases from J, the junction kept 10 bases outside the gene matches. Germline values: CDR1 DFQATT, CDR2 SNEGSKA (reference sequence). CDR3 length: 14 amino acids. The CDR3 DNA follows: TGCAGTGCTAGCGGGGTCAGGGGGCAGGTTGGCTACACCTTC. Encoded protein: CSASGVRGQVGYTF.

This clonotype was counted many times. J is TRBJ2-7 and V is TRBV10-3; D is uncertain. The CDR3 is 15 amino acids. CDR1 and CDR2 from the germline V gene are ENHRY and SYGVKD. Trimming took 0 bases from V and 3 from J, leaving 12 bases between them. The CDR3 sequence: CAISESSNRFYEQYF. In DNA form, the CDR3 reads TGTGCCATCAGTGAGTCCTCTAACCGTTTCTACGAGCAGTACTTC.

This clonotype was counted ten times or more. The chain couples TRBV5-1 to TRBJ2-6; no clear D gene. Trimming left V 0 bases short and J 0 bases short, with 7 bases between. The CDR3 extends over 16 amino acids. CDR1 and CDR2 from the germline V gene are SGHRS and YFSETQ. CDR3 DNA: TGCGCCAGCAGCTTGGATTTGTTCTCTGGGGCCAACGTCCTGACTTTC. As protein: CASSLDLFSGANVLTF.

This clonotype was recorded many times. The rearrangement links TRBV24-1 to TRBJ2-2; D is uncertain. CDR3 size: 17 residues. Germline-derived CDR1 and CDR2 are KGHDR and SFDVKD. Trimming stripped 1 base from V and 4 bases from J, with 15 bases between. The CDR3 here is CATSDFASAASTGELFF. CDR3 DNA: TGTGCCACCAGTGATTTCGCGTCCGCGGCTTCCACCGGGGAGCTGTTTTTT.

Many counts were recorded for this clonotype. The chain uses TRBV27 and TRBJ2-1, with D possibly TRBD1 on 5 matching bases. Germline V gives CDR1 MNHEY, CDR2 SMNVEV (reference sequence). The CDR3 covers 12 residues. Trimming took 3 bases from V and 9 from J, leaving 9 bases between them. The CDR3 region is CASSFRVGEQFF. The DNA for the CDR3 is TGTGCCAGCAGTTTCAGGGTGGGTGAGCAGTTCTTC.

This clonotype was seen many times. This chain joins TRBV6-5 and TRBJ1-2, with 8 bases aligning to TRBD1. Per germline, CDR1 MNHEY and CDR2 SVGAGI. V shed 11 bases and J 0 bases; nucleotides not matched to a gene: 8. This CDR3 is built from 14 residues. The CDR3 region is CAALDRGPNYGYTF. DNA of the CDR3: TGTGCCGCCCTCGACAGGGGACCTAACTATGGCTACACCTTC.

This clonotype was seen many times. The CDR3 DNA is TGTGCCAGCAGCTCAAGTCTAGCGGGAGGGACACGCTCCTACAATGAGCAGTTCTTC. The encoded protein is CASSSSLAGGTRSYNEQFF. The chain uses TRBV12-3 or TRBV12-4 and TRBJ2-1; 12 positions agree with TRBD2. After removal of 6 bases from V and 0 bases from J, the junction contained 12 bases not matched to a gene. The CDR3 has 19 amino acids.

This clonotype was observed at least ten times. V usage is TRBV3-1 and J usage is TRBJ2-2; TRBD2 matches at 7 bases. V was pared by 5 bases and J by 10 bases, with 10 bases of the junction left unmatched. Germline lookup yields CDR1 LGHDT and CDR2 YNNKEL (reference sequence). The CDR3 is 14 residues long. The CDR3 spells CASSWTRDPSELFF. DNA of the CDR3: TGTGCCAGCAGCTGGACTAGGGACCCATCGGAGCTGTTTTTT.

Many counts were recorded for this clonotype. The chain is built from TRBV20-1 and TRBJ2-1; D remains unclear. This CDR3 has 11 amino acids. Germline V CDR1 and CDR2: DFQATT, SNEGSKA (reference sequence). Trimming shortened V by 3 bases and J by 9 bases, and 9 bases separated the two germline ends. The CDR3 reads CSARSLPEQFF. CDR3 coding DNA: TGCAGTGCTAGGAGCCTACCTGAGCAGTTCTTC.

This clonotype was found many times. The V call is TRBV20-1, the J call TRBJ2-3, with 9 bases lining up with TRBD2. V lost 6 bases, J lost 2 bases, and 3 bases stayed unmatched. The CDR3 is made up of 13 amino acids. The germline V gene encodes CDR1 DFQATT and CDR2 SNEGSKA (reference sequence). The CDR3 coding sequence is TGCAGTGCCCCTAGCGGGACCACAGATACGCAGTATTTT. This encodes CSAPSGTTDTQYF.

As concerns this clonotype: A much larger clone differs by one base, so this may be a read error. V is TRBV12-3 or TRBV12-4 and J is TRBJ2-3; TRBD2 matches at 8 bases. This CDR3 region has 16 residues. Here the CDR3 reads CASSLLADYSTDTKYF. The CDR3 nucleotides read TGTGCCAGCAGCTTACTAGCGGACTACAGCACAGATACGAAGTATTTT.

This clonotype was seen at least ten times. This chain uses TRBV10-3 with TRBJ1-6; tentatively, D is TRBD1 (5 bases). V lost 1 base to trimming and J lost 7 bases, with 8 bases between them. The germline gives CDR1 ENHRY, CDR2 SYGVKD. This CDR3 contains 14 residues. CDR3 protein: CAISEFGGNSPLHF. In nucleotides, the CDR3 is TGTGCCATCAGTGAGTTCGGGGGAAATTCACCCCTCCACTTT.

J is TRBJ2-1 and V is TRBV20-1, with 9 bases identical to TRBD2. CDR1 is DFQATT, CDR2 SNEGSKA, per germline (reference sequence). The CDR3 runs 17 residues. V trimming: 4 bases; J trimming: 0 bases; junction bases outside the gene matches: 10. The CDR3 nucleotides are TGCAGTGCTATATATAGCGGGAGAGGACGCTCCTACAATGAGCAGTTCTTC. As protein: CSAIYSGRGRSYNEQFF.

This clonotype was counted many times. The chain couples TRBV5-1 to TRBJ2-1, with 7 bases identical to TRBD2. The CDR3 runs to 15 residues. Per the germline V gene, CDR1 is SGHRS and CDR2 is YFSETQ. The V gene end was trimmed by 0 bases and the J gene end by 0 bases; junction bases not matched to a gene: 0. CDR3 residues: CASSLASGSYNEQFF. CDR3 nucleotide sequence: TGCGCCAGCAGCTTGGCTAGCGGCTCCTACAATGAGCAGTTCTTC.

This clonotype was seen once. A much larger clone lies one base from this, so it may be a read error. The CDR3, as DNA: TGTGCCAGCAGCTTAGACGGAGGCACACACACCGGGGAGCTGTTTTTT. Its protein product is CASSLDGGTHTGELFF. The V gene is TRBV7-2, the J gene TRBJ2-2; possible D gene TRBD2, 5 bases. Trimming left V 1 base short and J 3 bases short, with 12 bases between. Germline V lookup: CDR1 SGHTA, CDR2 FQGNSA. The CDR3 sequence is 16 residues long.

A few counts support this clonotype. J is TRBJ1-1 and V is TRBV4-1, with no clear D. The CDR3 has 15 amino acids. In germline, CDR1 is MGHRA, CDR2 YSYEKL. Deletions cut 3 bases from V and 0 bases from J, with 11 bases between. The DNA of the CDR3 is TGCGCCAGCAGCCACCCCCTGGGATTGAACACTGAAGCTTTCTTT. Amino acid sequence: CASSHPLGLNTEAFF.

The sample holds many counts of this clonotype. The gene calls are TRBV12-3 or TRBV12-4 and TRBJ1-5, with a tentative D call TRBD1 (5 bases). V was trimmed by 2 bases and J by 2 bases, leaving 13 bases between them. The CDR3 consists of 16 residues. Here the CDR3 reads CASSLSLTGGNQPQHF. The CDR3 DNA sequence: TGTGCCAGCAGTTTATCATTAACGGGGGGCAATCAGCCCCAGCATTTT.

This clonotype showed up many times. This chain links TRBV20-1 with TRBJ2-7; D gene unclear. CDR1 DFQATT and CDR2 SNEGSKA come from the germline V gene (reference sequence). The V end was cut by 3 bases, the J end by 0 bases, with 12 bases between. CDR3 length equals 14 residues. CDR3 region: CSARGGANSYEQYF. The DNA for the CDR3 is TGCAGTGCTAGGGGCGGCGCAAACTCCTACGAGCAGTACTTC.

This clonotype was counted at least ten times. V is TRBV2 and J is TRBJ1-5; TRBD1 is a possible D gene (6 bases). The CDR3 runs 15 residues. V lost 4 bases, J lost 9 bases, and 19 bases lay in between. Germline CDR1 SNHLY, CDR2 FYNNEI. CDR3 coding DNA: TGTGCCAGCAGTGTTATTTCCGGGGGCGAGGGGCCCCAGCATTTT. Its translation: CASSVISGGEGPQHF.

This chain joins TRBV24-1 and TRBJ2-1; no firm D call. The CDR3 runs to 16 residues. Germline V gene data show CDR1 as KGHDR and CDR2 as SFDVKD. V dropped 2 bases and J dropped 0 bases, with 10 bases sitting between them. DNA for the CDR3: TGTGCCACCAGTGATTCCCTGGCAACCTCCTACAATGAGCAGTTCTTC. This gives the protein CATSDSLATSYNEQFF.

In its sample, this clonotype was seen many times. The rearrangement uses TRBV2 and TRBJ2-1; 12 nucleotides line up with TRBD2. Germline trimming cut 11 bases from V and 5 bases from J; bases unmatched to any gene: 10. This CDR3 has 15 amino acids. Germline V CDR1 and CDR2: SNHLY, FYNNEI. CDR3 sequence reads: CAGTRWTSGDNEQFF. DNA of the CDR3: TGTGCCGGAACTCGATGGACTAGCGGGGACAATGAGCAGTTCTTC.

On this clonotype: The junction does not match germline at one end; this may be a read error. The chain recombines TRBV27 with TRBJ1-1; a weak D match, TRBD1 (5 bases). This CDR3 contains 13 residues. Germline CDR1 is MNHEY and CDR2 is SMNVEV (reference sequence). The CDR3 reads CASSLFGGAEALF. DNA for the CDR3: TGTGCCAGCAGTTTATTTGGAGGGGCTGAAGCTTTATTT.

This clonotype was counted ten times or more. This chain uses TRBV3-1 with TRBJ1-1; no definite D call. Trimming left V 0 bases short and J 9 bases short, with 11 bases between. Germline V gene lookup returns CDR1 LGHDT and CDR2 YNNKEL (reference sequence). This CDR3 is 13 amino acids long. The CDR3 coding sequence is TGTGCCAGCAGCCAAGACGGTAGGGAGAAAGCTTTCTTT. Translated: CASSQDGREKAFF.